The rows below give T cell receptor beta chains drawn from one sample of a study of glioma-infiltrating T cells after dendritic cell vaccination. This table comes from immunoSEQ multiplex PCR, and its TCRdb copy is limited to in-frame clones, with some not included. This sample has over 80,000 clones, with 70% to 90% found just once. The source was blood, collected after dendritic cell vaccination. These receptors were collected from a human donor with glioblastoma. Both conserved end residues are part of each CDR3. The order of the fields is CDR3 protein, CDR3 DNA, clone size, D gene, J gene, V gene. The D gene is left open where the match is weak. The size entry is marked missing in some rows and otherwise reads once, few, many or a size class.

CASSKSYGYTF	TGTGCCAGTAGTAAGAGCTATGGCTACACCTTC	NA	NA	TRBJ1-2	TRBV19
CASSLALGGVIDGYTF	TGTGCCAGCAGCTTAGCGCTCGGAGGCGTAATCGATGGCTACACCTTC	NA	NA	TRBJ1-2	TRBV7-8
CSVVVGDGKKLFF	TGCAGCGTTGTTGTAGGGGATGGGAAAAAACTGTTTTTT	NA	NA	TRBJ1-4	TRBV29-1
CASSQVVGPTYEQYF	TGTGCCAGCAGCCAAGTTGTGGGGCCTACCTACGAGCAGTACTTC	NA	NA	TRBJ2-7	TRBV4-2
CASSLEAGANNQPQHF	TGTGCCAGCAGCTTAGAGGCAGGGGCCAACAATCAGCCCCAGCATTTT	NA	NA	TRBJ1-5	TRBV7-6
CASSVGREANQPQHF	TGTGCCAGCAGTGTTGGGAGGGAGGCGAATCAGCCCCAGCATTTT	NA	NA	TRBJ1-5	TRBV2
CASSPAGNDQPQHF	TGTGCCAGCTCACCAGCAGGGAACGACCAGCCCCAGCATTTT	NA	NA	TRBJ1-5	TRBV18
CASKTGTNTEAFF	TGCGCCAGCAAGACAGGGACGAACACTGAAGCTTTCTTT	NA	TRBD1	TRBJ1-1	TRBV5-1
CASSRDSSYNEQFF	TGCGCCAGCAGTCGGGACAGCTCCTACAATGAGCAGTTCTTC	NA	TRBD1	TRBJ2-1	TRBV5-1
CSVEAENYGYTF	TGCAGCGTTGAAGCGGAGAACTATGGCTACACCTTC	once	NA	TRBJ1-2	TRBV29-1
CASSDGRGGIYEQFF	TGTGCCAGCAGTGATGGGCGGGGGGGAATTTATGAGCAGTTCTTC	many	TRBD2	TRBJ2-1	TRBV6-1
CASSPTPGQRTDTQYF	TGTGCCAGCTCACCGACTCCGGGACAGCGCACAGATACGCAGTATTTT	few	TRBD1	TRBJ2-3	TRBV18
CASSAAEETQYF	TGTGCCAGCAGTGCCGCGGAAGAGACCCAGTACTTC	NA	NA	TRBJ2-5	TRBV2
CASSKERDRENYGYTF	TGTGCCAGCAGCAAAGAGAGAGACAGGGAGAACTATGGCTACACCTTC	NA	NA	TRBJ1-2	TRBV21-1
CASSYSWSRPGEQYF	TGTGCCAGCAGTTACTCCTGGTCCCGTCCGGGCGAGCAGTACTTC	NA	NA	TRBJ2-7	TRBV6-6
CASSPPLGQTNQPQHF	TGTGCCAGCTCACCACCGCTAGGACAGACCAATCAGCCCCAGCATTTT	NA	NA	TRBJ1-5	TRBV18
CASSPGQTTDTQYF	TGTGCCAGCAGCCCGGGACAGACCACAGATACGCAGTATTTT	once	TRBD1	TRBJ2-3	TRBV7-3
CASSAAGYTIYF	TGTGCCAGCAGCGCGGCGGGATACACCATATATTTT	NA	NA	TRBJ1-3	TRBV9
CASSSTGSNEKLFF	TGCGCCAGCAGCTCGACAGGGTCTAATGAAAAACTGTTTTTT	NA	TRBD1	TRBJ1-4	TRBV5-1
CASSDLNGVGSNEQFF	TGTGCCAGCAGTGACTTAAATGGTGTAGGGAGCAATGAGCAGTTCTTC	NA	NA	TRBJ2-1	TRBV6-1
CASTTGGTGGLFYGYTF	TGTGCCAGCACCACTGGGGGGACAGGGGGCTTATTCTATGGCTACACCTTC	NA	TRBD1	TRBJ1-2	TRBV5-4
CASNTGASTEAFF	TGTGCCAGCAATACAGGGGCGAGCACTGAAGCTTTCTTT	NA	TRBD1	TRBJ1-1	TRBV27
CASGPPRGMNTEAFF	TGTGCTAGTGGTCCCCCACGGGGTATGAACACTGAAGCTTTCTTT	few	NA	TRBJ1-1	TRBV12-5
CASSLEGGSYEQYF	TGCGCCAGCAGCTTGGAAGGGGGCTCCTACGAGCAGTACTTC	NA	NA	TRBJ2-7	TRBV5-1
CASSLQGITGELFF	TGCGCCAGCAGCTTACAGGGAATCACCGGGGAGCTGTTTTTT	NA	NA	TRBJ2-2	TRBV5-1
CASSPRDRGHSGYTF	TGTGCCAGCAGCCCCAGGGACAGGGGGCACTCTGGCTACACCTTC	NA	TRBD1	TRBJ1-2	TRBV11-2
CASSLRGREQAFF	TGTGCCAGCAGCTTACGGGGTAGGGAACAAGCTTTCTTT	once	NA	TRBJ1-1	TRBV7-2
CAIRGDRGTDTQYF	TGTGCCATCAGGGGGGACAGGGGAACAGATACGCAGTATTTT	NA	TRBD1	TRBJ2-3	TRBV10-3
CSVGDRGDEKLFF	TGCAGCGTTGGGGACAGGGGAGATGAAAAACTGTTTTTT	NA	TRBD1	TRBJ1-4	TRBV29-1
CASSPQQGGHEQYF	TGTGCCAGCAGCCCCCAACAGGGGGGCCACGAGCAGTACTTC	few	TRBD1	TRBJ2-7	TRBV7-9
CASSETGHGEFF	TGCGCCAGCAGCGAAACAGGGCATGGGGAGTTCTTC	NA	NA	TRBJ2-1	TRBV5-1
CASNKIQGRTEAFF	TGTGCCTCAAACAAGATACAGGGTCGCACTGAAGCTTTCTTT	NA	NA	TRBJ1-1	TRBV19
CASSWPTGGTNTGELFF	TGTGCCAGCAGCTGGCCGACAGGGGGCACGAACACCGGGGAGCTGTTTTTT	NA	TRBD1	TRBJ2-2	TRBV7-9
CASSLPTGSSYNEQFF	TGTGCCAGCAGCTTACCTACAGGGAGCTCCTACAATGAGCAGTTCTTC	NA	NA	TRBJ2-1	TRBV5-6
CASDDWSSGNTIYF	TGTGCCAGCGACGACTGGAGCTCTGGAAACACCATATATTTT	few	NA	TRBJ1-3	TRBV27
CASSSRGPWETQYF	TGTGCCAGTAGTTCGCGGGGGCCCTGGGAGACCCAGTACTTC	NA	NA	TRBJ2-5	TRBV19
CASSDQGSGNTIYF	TGCGCCAGCAGCGATCAGGGGTCTGGAAACACCATATATTTT	NA	NA	TRBJ1-3	TRBV4-1
CASSDFPVQPQHF	TGTGCCAGCAGTGATTTCCCAGTCCAGCCCCAGCATTTT	NA	NA	TRBJ1-5	TRBV2
CASSRAGLSVGYTF	TGTGCCAGCAGTCGTGCCGGACTTTCGGTTGGCTACACCTTC	once	NA	TRBJ1-2	TRBV27
CASSSEGRGTEAFF	TGTGCCAGCAGCTCGGAGGGGAGGGGCACTGAAGCTTTCTTT	NA	NA	TRBJ1-1	TRBV9
CASSDTASGNTIYF	TGCGCCAGCAGCGACACCGCCTCTGGAAACACCATATATTTT	NA	NA	TRBJ1-3	TRBV5-1
CSARESGTFF	TGCAGTGCTAGAGAGAGCGGGACCTTCTTC	NA	TRBD2	TRBJ2-1	TRBV20-1
CASSSRGGQDTEAFF	TGTGCCAGCTCATCCCGGGGCGGACAGGACACTGAAGCTTTCTTT	NA	TRBD1	TRBJ1-1	TRBV18
CASSPETGLKGEQYF	TGTGCCAGCAGCCCAGAGACAGGGCTTAAGGGCGAGCAGTACTTC	NA	TRBD1	TRBJ2-7	TRBV4-2
CASSLGGRAEKLFF	TGTGCCAGCAGCTTGGGGGGGCGGGCTGAAAAACTGTTTTTT	NA	NA	TRBJ1-4	TRBV5-4